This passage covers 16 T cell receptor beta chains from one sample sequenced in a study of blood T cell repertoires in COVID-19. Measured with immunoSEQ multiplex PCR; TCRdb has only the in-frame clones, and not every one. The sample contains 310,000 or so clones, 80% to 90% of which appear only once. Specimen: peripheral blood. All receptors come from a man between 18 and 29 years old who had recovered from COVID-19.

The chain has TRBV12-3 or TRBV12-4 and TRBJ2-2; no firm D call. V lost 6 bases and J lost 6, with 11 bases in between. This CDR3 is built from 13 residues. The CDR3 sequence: CASSRTTAGELFF. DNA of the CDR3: TGTGCCAGCAGCCGAACTACGGCCGGGGAGCTGTTTTTT.

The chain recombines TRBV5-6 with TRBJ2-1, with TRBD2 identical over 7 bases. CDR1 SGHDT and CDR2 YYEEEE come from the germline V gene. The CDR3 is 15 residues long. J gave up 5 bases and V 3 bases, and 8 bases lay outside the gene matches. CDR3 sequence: CASSYPGLPDNEQFF. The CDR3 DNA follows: TGTGCCAGCAGCTACCCGGGACTACCGGACAATGAGCAGTTCTTC.

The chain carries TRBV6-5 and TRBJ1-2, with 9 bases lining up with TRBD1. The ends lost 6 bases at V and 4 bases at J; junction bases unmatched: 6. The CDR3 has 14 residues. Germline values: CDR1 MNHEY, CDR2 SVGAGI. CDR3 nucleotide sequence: TGTGCCAGCAGCCTGGGGACAGGGCCCTATGGCTACACCTTC. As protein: CASSLGTGPYGYTF.

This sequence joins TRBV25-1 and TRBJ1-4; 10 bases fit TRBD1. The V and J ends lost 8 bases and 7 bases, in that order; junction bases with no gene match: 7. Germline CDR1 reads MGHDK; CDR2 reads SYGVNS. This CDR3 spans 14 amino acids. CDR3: CASQKGQGSEKLFF. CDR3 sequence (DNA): TGTGCCAGCCAGAAGGGACAGGGGAGTGAAAAACTGTTTTTT. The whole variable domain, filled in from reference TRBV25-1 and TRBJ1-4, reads EADIYQTPRYLVIGTGKKITLECSQTMGHDKMYWYQQDPGMELHLIHYSYGVNSTEKGDLSSESTVSRIRTEHFPLTLESARPSHTSQYLCASQKGQGSEKLFFGSGTQLSVL.

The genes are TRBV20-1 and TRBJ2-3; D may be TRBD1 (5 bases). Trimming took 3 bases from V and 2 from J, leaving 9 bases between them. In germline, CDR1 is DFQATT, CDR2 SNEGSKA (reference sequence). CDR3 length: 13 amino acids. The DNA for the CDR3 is TGCAGTGCTAGTTCCAGGGCCACAGATACGCAGTATTTT. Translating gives CSASSRATDTQYF.

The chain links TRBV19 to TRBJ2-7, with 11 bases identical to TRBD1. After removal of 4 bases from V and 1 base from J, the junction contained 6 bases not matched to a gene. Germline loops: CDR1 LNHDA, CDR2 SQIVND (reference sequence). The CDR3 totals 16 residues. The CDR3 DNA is TGTGCCAGTAGTACAGACGGGACAGGGGGGTCCTACGAGCAGTACTTC. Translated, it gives CASSTDGTGGSYEQYF. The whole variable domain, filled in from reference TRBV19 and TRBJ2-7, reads DGGITQSPKYLFRKEGQNVTLSCEQNLNHDAMYWYRQDPGQGLRLIYYSQIVNDFQKGDIAEGYSVSREKKESFPLTVTSAQKNPTAFYLCASSTDGTGGSYEQYFGPGTRLTVT.

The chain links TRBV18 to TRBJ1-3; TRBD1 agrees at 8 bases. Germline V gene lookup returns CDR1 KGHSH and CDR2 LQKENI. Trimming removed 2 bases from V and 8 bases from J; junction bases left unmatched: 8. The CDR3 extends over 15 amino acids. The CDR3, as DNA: TGTGCCAGCTCACCAGGACAGGGATCGATGGACACCATATATTTT. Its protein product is CASSPGQGSMDTIYF. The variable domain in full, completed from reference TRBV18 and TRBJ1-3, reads NAGVMQNPRHLVRRRGQEARLRCSPMKGHSHVYWYRQLPEEGLKFMVYLQKENIIDESGMPKERFSAEFPKEGPSILRIQQVVRGDSAAYFCASSPGQGSMDTIYFGEGSWLTVV.

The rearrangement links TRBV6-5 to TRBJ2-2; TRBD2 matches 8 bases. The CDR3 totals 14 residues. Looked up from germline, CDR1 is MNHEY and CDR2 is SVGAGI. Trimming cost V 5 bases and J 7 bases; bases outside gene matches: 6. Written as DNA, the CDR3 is TGTGCCAGCAGTCGGGGGGGTTCGGACGGGGAGCTGTTTTTT. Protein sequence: CASSRGGSDGELFF.

In nucleotides, the CDR3 is TGTGCCAGCTCACCACTAAGGGAGGGGAACACTGAAGCTTTCTTT. Encoded protein: CASSPLREGNTEAFF. The chain has TRBV18 and TRBJ1-1; D gene uncertain. Trimming cost V 1 base and J 1 base, with 10 bases left between them. The CDR3 consists of 15 residues. The germline gives CDR1 KGHSH, CDR2 LQKENI.

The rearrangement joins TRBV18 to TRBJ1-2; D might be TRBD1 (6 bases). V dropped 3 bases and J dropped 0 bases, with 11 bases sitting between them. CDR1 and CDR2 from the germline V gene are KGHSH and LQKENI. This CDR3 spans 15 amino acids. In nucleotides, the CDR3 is TGTGCCAGCTCACCCGGGACACCAGCTAACTATGGCTACACCTTC. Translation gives CASSPGTPANYGYTF.

This CDR3 reads CASSELSVSYEQYF. The CDR3 DNA follows: TGTGCCAGCAGTGAATTATCTGTCTCCTACGAGCAGTACTTC. This chain uses TRBV2 with TRBJ2-7; D gene uncertain. Germline CDR1 reads SNHLY; CDR2 reads FYNNEI. Trimming took 2 bases from V and 0 from J, leaving 8 bases between them. The length of the CDR3 is 14 residues.

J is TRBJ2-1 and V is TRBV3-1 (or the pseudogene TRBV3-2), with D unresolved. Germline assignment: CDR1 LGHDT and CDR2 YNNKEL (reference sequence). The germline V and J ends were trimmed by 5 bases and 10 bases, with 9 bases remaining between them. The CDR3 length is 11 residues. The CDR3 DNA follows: TGTGCCAGCAGCACCCGTCGGGAGCAGTTCTTC. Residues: CASSTRREQFF.

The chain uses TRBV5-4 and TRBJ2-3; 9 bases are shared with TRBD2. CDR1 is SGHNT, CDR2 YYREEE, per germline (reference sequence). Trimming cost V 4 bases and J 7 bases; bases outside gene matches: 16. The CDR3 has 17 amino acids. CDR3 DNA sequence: TGTGCCAGCAGCCACCCGGTTTTGCGGGAGGGCGCCTATACGCAGTATTTT. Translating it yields CASSHPVLREGAYTQYF.

CDR3 in amino acids: CASSLPGTGNTEAFF. The CDR3 DNA follows: TGCGCCAGCAGCCTTCCCGGGACAGGGAACACTGAAGCTTTCTTT. The J gene is TRBJ1-1, the V gene TRBV5-1, with 8 positions matching TRBD1. Germline V gene lookup returns CDR1 SGHRS and CDR2 YFSETQ. J gave up 1 base and V 4 bases, and 6 bases lay outside the gene matches. This CDR3 is 15 amino acids long.

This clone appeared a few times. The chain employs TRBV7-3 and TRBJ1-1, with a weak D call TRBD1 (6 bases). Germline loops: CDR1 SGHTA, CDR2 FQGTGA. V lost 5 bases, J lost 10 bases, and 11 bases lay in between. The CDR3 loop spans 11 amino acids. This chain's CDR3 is CASSQGRGAFF. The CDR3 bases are TGTGCCAGCAGCCAAGGCAGGGGAGCTTTCTTT.

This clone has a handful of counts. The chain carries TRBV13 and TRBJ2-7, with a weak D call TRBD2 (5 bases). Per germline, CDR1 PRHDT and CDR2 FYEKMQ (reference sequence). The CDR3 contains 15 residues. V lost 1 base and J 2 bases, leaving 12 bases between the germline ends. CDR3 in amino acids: CASSLASGVAYEQYF. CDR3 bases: TGTGCCAGCAGCTTAGCCTCCGGGGTAGCCTACGAGCAGTACTTC.